The clone carrying this T cell receptor (beta chain) was picked up a small number of times. Its specificity is unknown. Germline CDR1 MGHRA, CDR2 YSYEKL. The CDR3 sequence is 17 residues long. With 1 base clipped from V and 5 bases from J, the junction kept 6 bases outside the gene matches. This sample was taken from a study of T-cell reconstitution after alpha-beta-depleted transplantation in children. Unique molecular identifiers were incorporated into the prepared TCRbeta library. TCRdb used MiXCR to reprocess the PCR reads, holding one entry per CDR3 protein. This table has about 870,000 distinct CDR3 sequences, roughly 16% appearing once. Study-wide points: TCRbeta diversity was high at day 60 in some patients (a result of surviving recipient T cells and thymic progenitors). As was reported, about two months after transplant, alpha-beta T cells came from several hundred expanded graft clones. Newly produced T cells mostly provided counts and TCRbeta diversity after one year, as hyperexpanded clones declined.

This clonotype was sampled from a male patient younger than 18 who had a stem cell transplant for acute lymphoblastic leukemia, so the T cells may come from the graft donor. The sequenced sample was PBMCs, mostly from graft donor cells, obtained 360 days after TCRalphabeta/CD19-depleted stem cell transplant. The chain links TRBV4-1 to TRBJ2-1, with TRBD2 matching over 12 bases. CDR3 DNA sequence: TGCGCCAGCAGCCAAGTTCCGACTAGCGGGAGAAACAATGAGCAGTTCTTC. It yields the protein CASSQVPTSGRNNEQFF.